The entry below gives a single T cell receptor (beta chain) sequence along with its context. The record originates from a study of blood T cell repertoires in COVID-19. With 5 bases removed from V and 7 bases from J, the gap between germline ends came to 11 bases. This CDR3 has 12 amino acids. CDR1 SGHAT and CDR2 FQDESV come from the germline V gene (reference sequence). Only in-frame clones appear in the TCRdb table, and some are missing; sequencing was by immunoSEQ multiplex PCR. The sample consists of about 170,000 clones, 60% to 85% of them appearing once. Sequencing was carried out using peripheral blood. The clonotype was recovered from a man between 60 and 70 years old with acute or convalescent COVID-19. The chain carries TRBV11-1 and TRBJ1-2; D unclear. CDR3 sequence reads: CASSPQRAGYTF. CDR3 sequence (DNA): TGTGCCAGCAGCCCTCAGCGGGCTGGCTACACCTTC.